This is a list of T cell receptor beta chains from one sample in a study of blood T cell repertoires in COVID-19. TCRdb's copy holds only in-frame clones and misses some; the assay was immunoSEQ multiplex PCR. The data hold 65,000 to 85,000 clones, with around 87% observed a single time. Sequencing used peripheral blood. These receptors were taken from a young woman with acute or convalescent COVID-19. The CDR3 runs from the conserved cysteine through the conserved F or W. A D gene is named only where the DNA matches it firmly. For some rows the clone size is stated as once, few or many, or as a class when expanded; others skip it.

TGTGCCAGTAGTCCCGGCGGGACTAGCGGGAGGAATGAGCAGTTCTTC	CASSPGGTSGRNEQFF	TRBV19	TRBJ2-1	NA	TRBD2
TGTGCCAGCACTTGGGGCGGGACAGGGCAAAATTCACCCCTCCACTTT	CASTWGGTGQNSPLHF	TRBV2	TRBJ1-6	NA	TRBD1
TGTGCCAGCTCACTGGGAGGAGCGGGAGCTGGGGAGCAGTACTTC	CASSLGGAGAGEQYF	TRBV18	TRBJ2-7	NA	TRBD2
TGTGCCAGCGCGGGCCTCTACAGGGGGTATAGCAATCAGCCCCAGCATTTT	CASAGLYRGYSNQPQHF	TRBV25-1	TRBJ1-5	NA	TRBD1
TGCAGCGCTATGGGACAGGGAGACACTGAAGCTTTCTTT	CSAMGQGDTEAFF	TRBV29-1	TRBJ1-1	many	TRBD1
TGTGCCAGCAGCTTGGGGCCCCAGGGGGCGAACACTGAAGCTTTCTTT	CASSLGPQGANTEAFF	TRBV5-6	TRBJ1-1	NA	TRBD1
TGTGCCAGCTCCATCCTCCCGGGTTACAATGAGCAGTTCTTC	CASSILPGYNEQFF	TRBV6-6	TRBJ2-1	NA	NA
TGCGCCAGCAGCCAAACTAGCGGGAGATCAGATACGCAGTATTTT	CASSQTSGRSDTQYF	TRBV4-1	TRBJ2-3	NA	TRBD2
TGCGCCAGCAGCCAATGTGGAAACCATCCGGGATTTCAAGAGACCCAGTACTTC	CASSQCGNHPGFQETQYF	TRBV4-3	TRBJ2-5	NA	NA
TGTGCCAGCAGCAGGAGGAGCGGGAGAGAAACAGATACGCAGTATTTT	CASSRRSGRETDTQYF	TRBV7-2	TRBJ2-3	NA	TRBD2
TGCGCCAGCAGCTTAAGACAGGGGGGAACCGGGGAGCTGTTTTTT	CASSLRQGGTGELFF	TRBV5-1	TRBJ2-2	NA	TRBD1
TGTGCCAGCAGTTTATCGGGCCAAGGGGGCTCCTACGAGCAGTACTTC	CASSLSGQGGSYEQYF	TRBV27	TRBJ2-7	NA	NA
TGTGCCAGCTCACTAGCAGGGGGTGAGCAGTTCTTC	CASSLAGGEQFF	TRBV18	TRBJ2-1	NA	TRBD1
TGTGCCAGCAGCCAAGGGAGACAGGGGTACGAGCAGTACTTC	CASSQGRQGYEQYF	TRBV14	TRBJ2-7	NA	TRBD1
TGTGCCAGCAGCCAAGAGCGGGGGGCTGGTAATGAAAAACTGTTTTTT	CASSQERGAGNEKLFF	TRBV3-1/TRBV3-2	TRBJ1-4	NA	NA
TGTGCCAGCAGCTCCGACTGGGGCTGGCGGGAGGGCCAGGATACGCAGTATTTT	CASSSDWGWREGQDTQYF	TRBV7-9	TRBJ2-3	NA	TRBD2
TGTGCCAGCAGCCCACTAGCGGGAGATTCCGGGGAGCTGTTTTTT	CASSPLAGDSGELFF	TRBV7-7	TRBJ2-2	few	TRBD2
TGTGCCAGCAGCCAAGGGACAGGGCATGGGGCCAACGTCCTGACTTTC	CASSQGTGHGANVLTF	TRBV3-1/TRBV3-2	TRBJ2-6	NA	TRBD1
TGTGCCAGCAGCTTAGCCTTGGCAGGGTCCACTGCAGATACGCAGTATTTT	CASSLALAGSTADTQYF	TRBV7-2	TRBJ2-3	NA	NA
TGTGCCAGCAGCCAAGAGGAGGCTGCCAGGGAGCAGTTCTTC	CASSQEEAAREQFF	TRBV3-1/TRBV3-2	TRBJ2-1	NA	NA
TGTGCCAGCAGCTTAGGGGGACTTCTCGATACGCAGTATTTT	CASSLGGLLDTQYF	TRBV7-9	TRBJ2-3	NA	NA